This T cell receptor (beta chain) was identified during a study of cytomegalovirus exposure and HLA in healthy donors. The CDR3 extends over 15 amino acids. Trimming took 2 bases from V and 4 from J, leaving 12 bases between them. The germline gives CDR1 SGHRS, CDR2 YFSETQ. A multiplex PCR was run with 60 Vbeta primers and 13 Jbeta primers. Some clones are missing from TCRdb's copy, which holds only in-frame ones; the method was immunoSEQ multiplex PCR. The sample holds about 120,000 clones; 55% to 75% are singletons and the top ten take roughly 9.8%. This clone was observed at least ten times. The source of this sequence is a woman aged 40 to 55 in good health and CMV-seropositive. Input material: PBMCs. V and J are TRBV5-1 and TRBJ2-2; D might be TRBD1 (6 bases). The CDR3 loop is CASSLTGSGTGELFF. The CDR3 coding sequence is TGCGCCAGCAGCTTAACAGGGTCGGGCACCGGGGAGCTGTTTTTT.